Described below is a single TCR beta chain sequence and its context. In its sample, this clonotype was seen many times. The specificity of this receptor is unknown. No much larger clonotype is one base removed from it; base qualities were not supplied. The sample belongs to a study of T cells in Graves' hyperthyroidism and ophthalmopathy (dated by TCRdb to the late 2010s). Background for the entire study: Peripheral blood was sampled at the time of initial diagnosis, prior to any treatment. To identify distinguishing TCR V-J signatures, a discovery cohort of around 100 patients was used, comprising 40 to 45 with Graves' ophthalmopathy and about 59 with stable Graves' hyperthyroidism. Whether ophthalmopathy could be predicted prospectively was tested in an independent validation cohort made up of about 18 hyperthyroidism patients plus 17 patients who later progressed to ophthalmopathy. For training and testing, the 100 or so patients in the discovery cohort were randomly divided in a 7:3 ratio. The study also compared thyroid tissue and blood T-cell repertoires from roughly 6 Graves' hyperthyroidism patients. After sampling, hyperthyroidism patients received methimazole starting at 30 mg daily, and ophthalmopathy patients received high-dose intravenous methylprednisolone. TCR Vbeta CDR3 sequencing of 135 peripheral blood samples (more than 40 ophthalmopathy, around 80 hyperthyroidism and approximately 17 progressor patients) is reported in the paper. Beyond this particular receptor, the publication reports: A 13 V-J signature model separated ophthalmopathy from stable hyperthyroidism, with about 90% sensitivity and about 81% specificity in cross-validation and 80%/75% in testing. In validation, the model predicted progression to ophthalmopathy with around 71% sensitivity and 72% to 85% specificity, a median of around 6.6 months before onset. No statistical method was used to fix the sample size in advance, and group allocation was not hidden from the investigators. Blood samples also contained most of the expanded thyroid clonotypes (frequency above 0.001), which suggests that blood repertoires may reflect thyroid immune responses.

Trimming costs V 6 bases and J 8 bases, and their ends lie 13 bases apart. The CDR3, from cysteine to phenylalanine, totals 12 residues. Only the CDR3 DNA is retained, 36 bases long and in frame from the first base. Amplification of TCR beta CDR3 regions was carried out from RNA transcripts. The first round of RT-PCR for the TCR CDR3 was performed with the HTBI primer set and the Qiagen OneStep RT-PCR kit. Libraries were constructed in a second round of multiplex PCR, after which size selection and purification were performed. Sequencing of the libraries was done on an Illumina HiSeq2000 using paired-end 100 bp reads. The study's processing was this. SOAPnuke was used to process the raw data, removing reads that contained adapters or uncalled bases, had a mean Phred below 15, or lacked an exact match to the constant primer or identifier. COPE v1.2.5 was used to merge the high-quality paired reads, and each unique nucleotide sequence was defined as a clonotype. MiTCR v1.1 was used to align clonotypes to the IMGT TRBV, TRBD and TRBJ reference segments. The analysis included only V-J combinations with a frequency above 0.0001, which together covered 99% to 99.2% of the repertoires. A TCS score was defined as the ratio of F50 (clonal expansion) to E x V (chaos), with BLOSUM62-based TCRdist applied between CDR3 peptides within each V-J. Welch's t-statistics and random forest reduced 500 to 550 V-J features to 10 to 15, which were used in a naive Bayes classifier (R e1071). The public reads were quality trimmed at Q25 with fastp and then assembled into clones with MiXCR by TCRdb, keeping productive beta chains. For every CDR3 protein sequence, its rows merge into one entry that carries the most common genes and DNA. The V and J calls reflect TCRdb's pipeline rather than the authors' work. For this sample there are approximately 400,000 distinct CDR3 sequences; less than 20% appear just once. The ten largest clones add up to over 35% of the sample.

Moderately to severely active disease, a Clinical Activity Score of at least 3, a NOSPECS grade of at least 4, and a duration under 3 months were present in ophthalmopathy patients. Patients with uncontrolled infections, other autoimmune diseases, pregnancy or lactation were excluded. Clinical symptoms, serum thyroxine and TRAb, thyroid ultrasound, and orbital computed tomography formed the basis for the diagnoses. Ficoll-Paque density gradient centrifugation was used to isolate PBMCs from about 10 ml of fresh peripheral blood. Total RNA was extracted using Trizol reagent, and RNA quality was assessed on an Agilent 2100 Bioanalyzer.

The specimen was blood. This receptor was identified in a man younger than 35 with Graves' ophthalmopathy. This chain joins TRBV12-3 or TRBV12-4 to TRBJ1-1; TRBD1 might be the D gene, on 5 matching bases. The DNA reads as follows: TGTGCCAGCAGGTGGGCGGGACCCGAAGCTTTCTTT. Its product reads: CASRWAGPEAFF.